This T cell receptor (beta chain) emerged from a study of cytomegalovirus exposure and HLA in healthy donors (dated by TCRdb to 2016 to 2017). Study-wide context: An earlier analysis of a few hundred of the donors reported 250 to 350 Gb of sequence data and 100 million to 120 million unique TCR beta sequences obtained from about 179 million T cells. An early release covering roughly 600 HLA-typed donors comprised 300 to 350 gigabases of sequencing data and approximately 85 million unique TCR sequences. Among the roughly 380 genotyped donors, about 85% belonged to the genetic ancestry cluster associated with self-reported Caucasian donors. The study aimed to test whether cataloging public T cell receptors could reveal signatures of past pathogen exposure. The study profiled the T cell repertoires of 550 to 700 subjects by immunosequencing and related them to cytomegalovirus serostatus. A separate validation cohort of approximately 120 different subjects was used in addition to the approximately 670-subject first cohort. To predict cytomegalovirus infection status, the study brought together high-throughput TCR immunosequencing, statistical association of individual TCRs with disease status, and machine learning. A later analysis re-analyzed previously published TCR beta repertoires from 650 to 800 donors and added high-resolution HLA genotyping to study TCR occurrence patterns. Rather than drawing on any new phenotypic data, the later analysis identified candidate immune exposures from TCR beta sequences and the way those sequences occurred across donors. In an earlier analysis of 550 to 700 of the donors, high-throughput TCR beta sequencing was used to judge whether each TCR beta V gene segment behaved as functional or pseudogenic. Alongside the repertoire data, information on donor age, sex, ethnicity and CMV serostatus was compiled. In a later genetic analysis, genome-wide SNP genotypes for about 65% of the roughly 670 donors were used, and that subset was treated as a discovery cohort. All discovery cohort repertoires had been generated using a single sequencing platform. HLA typing included class I and class II loci at four-digit resolution. The number of donors typed differed by locus, with roughly 629-640 for A, B, C, DRB1 and DQB1, more than 500 for DQA1, over 600 for DPA1, and 450 to 480 for DPB1. Because of strong linkage in the cohort, roughly five DR-DQ haplotypes were treated as single units for association and clustering. On average, roughly 240,000 unique TCR beta nucleotide sequences were sequenced per donor among 398 genotyped donors of the cohort, with roughly 19% of those sequences being non-productive.

In the germline V gene, CDR1 corresponds to SNHLY and CDR2 to FYNNEI. The V and J ends are trimmed by 10 bases and 5 bases, leaving 15 bases between them. The CDR3 starts with the cysteine, ends with the phenylalanine, and has 13 residues. The entry retains the CDR3 DNA only, 39 bases that are in frame from base 1. Regarding this clone: Its binding antigen is unknown. No much larger clonotype is one base removed from it; base qualities were not supplied.

Libraries were made using the immunoSEQ multiplex PCR assay. A mixture of 60 forward primers for TCR Vbeta segments and 13 reverse primers for TCR Jbeta segments was used in the multiplex PCR. Amplification of the CDR3 region of rearranged TCR beta genes was performed with a multiplex PCR assay on genomic DNA. The Illumina HiSeq System was used to sequence the amplified TCR beta libraries as 87-base-pair reads. Per the source publication's procedure: A later analysis counted approximately 74 million unique TCR beta chains across the 666 repertoires, and roughly 9.9 million of these chains were shared by at least two donors. Raw reads were error-corrected and collapsed into unique sequences with a nearest-neighbor algorithm that merged closely related sequences to remove PCR and sequencing errors. CDR3 sequences were aligned to IMGT reference sequences to assign V, D and J gene segments. For a sequence to be retained, at least a six-nucleotide match to both a V gene segment and a J gene segment was required. Rearrangements were classified as productive when the CDR3 lacked stop codons and remained in frame with V and J, and all other rearrangements were classified as non-productive. Following IMGT convention, CDR3 was defined as the stretch from the second conserved V-encoded cysteine up to the conserved J-encoded phenylalanine. In an earlier analysis of more than 550 of the donors, sequences lacking an unambiguous match to a single V gene segment were excluded. An earlier analysis of some 500 of the donors classified V segments as functional when productive rearrangements were above 56.7% and as segregating when the standard deviation between donors was above 5%. A statistical classification framework was built to diagnose cytomegalovirus status from the catalog of TCR beta chain sequences. A later analysis assigned V and J genes by comparing TCR nucleotide sequences with IMGT/GENE-DB human TR gene sequences. In a later analysis, CDR3 sequences and most-parsimonious VDJ recombination scenarios were assigned using the TCRdist pipeline. In a later analysis, each TCR beta chain was defined by its CDR3 amino acid sequence together with its V-gene family, and reads without a unique V-gene family were excluded. To address suspected cross-contamination and a sequencing artifact, a later analysis removed over 500 highly shared, low-generation-probability nucleotide sequences. In a later analysis, a clonal expansion index was calculated for each public chain from normalized within-repertoire ranks of inferred template counts. In a later analysis, generation probabilities were computed using a VDJ recombination model fitted to out-of-frame rearrangements, and the results were checked against IGoR. In a later analysis, TCR-TCR, TCR-HLA and TCR-CMV co-occurrence was scored with hypergeometric tests, and a repertoire-size bias correction was applied to TCR pairs. False discovery rates were estimated in a later analysis by permuting HLA or CMV assignments 20 times. In a later analysis, co-occurring TCRs were grouped using DBSCAN, with TCRdist sequence similarity added in when clustering inside HLA-allele-positive subsets. Repertoires with fewer than 30,000 or more than 120,000 public chains, plus five repertoires with anomalous nucleotide sharing, were excluded from co-occurrence clustering. Held by TCRdb, this immuneACCESS table contains in-frame sequences only and omits some clones. Under half of the omission traces to an unresolved V gene where checked; the cause of the rest is unknown. V, J and clone size reflect that table, while D and trimming were determined from the DNA. For this sample there are 100,000 to 150,000 clones; approximately 78% appear just once. The top ten clonotypes cover about 3.5% of the sample.

On the study overall, not on this receptor specifically: The study gave a list of roughly 150 TCR beta chains associated with cytomegalovirus. A group of highly shared sequence variants was considered likely to be a technical artifact of the sequencing pipeline. Because HLA typing was missing for some donors at each locus, association tests included only the typed subset. Compared with equally common non-associated chains, HLA-associated TCR beta chains in a later analysis were more clonally expanded and had lower generation probabilities. The 87-base-pair reads could not distinguish some IMGT-functional V segments, including TRBV6-2 and TRBV6-3, so those segments were excluded. According to a later analysis, most CMV-associated TCR beta chains appeared to be HLA-restricted, and the HLA associations seemed to be driven largely by CMV exposure. Presence/absence analyses assumed roughly uniform sequencing depth across donors, an assumption that may not hold. Broadly in line with IMGT annotations, most TCR beta V segments showed up in productive rearrangements about 87% or about 30% of the time in an earlier analysis of 587 of the donors. Specific HLA alleles were associated with more than 15,000 TCR beta sequences at a false discovery rate of 0.05 in a later analysis. While some public TCRs were present in many individuals, most TCR sequences turned up only very rarely across donors. In both the original and validation cohorts, the classifier was reported to diagnose cytomegalovirus status with high specificity and sensitivity. Linkage disequilibrium might explain the correlated functional status among segregating V segments, but an unknown experimental factor could not be excluded. The earlier analysis of around 600 of the donors excluded approximately 15 rarely observed V segments, including chromosome 9 orphons, because counts were too low. For the cohort, immune exposure information was limited to CMV serostatus. In a later analysis, the rate of TCR association differed among HLA loci, with DRB1 alleles having the most associated TCRs and HLA-C alleles having the fewest. According to a later genetic analysis, donors in an Asian-associated ancestry cluster had fewer N-insertions in productive TCRs than the roughly 670-donor mean. In a later genetic analysis, a missense DCLRE1C variant was associated with V-gene and J-gene trimming of TCR beta chains, and the association was replicated in an independent cohort. A further reported finding was that TCR beta sequences accurately predicted the HLA-A and HLA-B alleles for most subjects in the first cohort. A few of the identified cytomegalovirus-associated TCR beta chains were confirmed in vitro to be specific for cytomegalovirus antigens. When HLA alleles, especially DR and DQ, strongly co-occurred, attributing TCR associations to individual alleles was difficult. The authors suggested that the approach could potentially be extended to other disease states and immunological phenotypes. In a later analysis, several top co-occurrence clusters were reported to appear linked to parvovirus B19, influenza, CMV and Epstein-Barr virus. The cohort was sequenced for TCR beta chains only, and without alpha or paired-chain data the features that could be detected were limited.

The cohort consisted of 600 to 700 healthy bone marrow donors. Cohort members were all nominally healthy when sampled, although unrecorded immune exposures were likely present. The donor was CMV seronegative and belonged to the group of 352 seronegative cohort members. A peripheral blood sample was provided by each donor, and peripheral blood mononuclear cells were used for TCR beta sequencing. The Qiagen DNeasy Blood Extraction Kit was used to extract genomic DNA from the blood cell samples. The receptor's source is a man aged 35-49 years in good health and CMV-seronegative. Sample: PBMCs. The chain uses TRBV2 and TRBJ2-1, with a weak D call of TRBD2 (7 bases match). The nucleotide sequence reads as follows: TGTGCCACTGGGAGGGGGAGAAACAATGAGCAGTTCTTC. Its coded protein is CATGRGRNNEQFF.